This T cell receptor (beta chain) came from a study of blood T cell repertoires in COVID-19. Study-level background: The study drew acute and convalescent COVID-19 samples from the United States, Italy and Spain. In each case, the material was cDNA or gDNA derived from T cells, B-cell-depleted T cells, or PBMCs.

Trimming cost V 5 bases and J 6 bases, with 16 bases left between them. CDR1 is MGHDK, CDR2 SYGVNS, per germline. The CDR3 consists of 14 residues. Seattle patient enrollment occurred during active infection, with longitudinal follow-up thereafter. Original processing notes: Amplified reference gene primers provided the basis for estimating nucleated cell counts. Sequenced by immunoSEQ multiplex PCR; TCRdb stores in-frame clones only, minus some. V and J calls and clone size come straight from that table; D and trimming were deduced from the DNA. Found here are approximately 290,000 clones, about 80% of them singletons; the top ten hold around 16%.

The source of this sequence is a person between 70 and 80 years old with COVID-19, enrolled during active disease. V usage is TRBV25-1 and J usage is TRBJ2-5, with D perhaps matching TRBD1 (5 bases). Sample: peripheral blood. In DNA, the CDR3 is TGTGCCAGCAGTCCCCCCCTGGGGCAGAAGACCCAGTACTTC. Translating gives CASSPPLGQKTQYF.